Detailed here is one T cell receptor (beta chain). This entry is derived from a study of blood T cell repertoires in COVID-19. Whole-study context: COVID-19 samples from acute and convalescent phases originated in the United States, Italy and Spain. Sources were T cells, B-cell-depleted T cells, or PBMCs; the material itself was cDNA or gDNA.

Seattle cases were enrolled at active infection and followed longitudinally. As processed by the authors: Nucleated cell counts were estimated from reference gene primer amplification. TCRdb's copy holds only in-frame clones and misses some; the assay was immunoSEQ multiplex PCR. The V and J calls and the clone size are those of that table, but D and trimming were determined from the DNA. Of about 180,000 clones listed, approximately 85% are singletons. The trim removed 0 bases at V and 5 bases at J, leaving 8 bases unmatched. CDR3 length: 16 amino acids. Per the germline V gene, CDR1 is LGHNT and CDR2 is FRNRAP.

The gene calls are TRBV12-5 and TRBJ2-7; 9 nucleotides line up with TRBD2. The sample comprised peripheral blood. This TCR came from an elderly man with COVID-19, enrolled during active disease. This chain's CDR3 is CASGLVLLAGDHEQYF. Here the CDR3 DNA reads TGTGCTAGTGGTTTGGTACTATTAGCGGGGGACCACGAGCAGTACTTC.